This entry lists 8 T cell receptor beta chains sequenced from one sample in a study of spatial heterogeneity in lung cancer. TCRdb independently ran MiXCR on the 5' RACE reads; one entry per CDR3 protein. The sample yields more than 20,000 distinct CDR3 sequences, 4.6% seen once. Time point specified: sample taken at primary tumor resection. Tumor, nontumor lung or frozen PBMC supplied whole RNA that was sequenced unsorted. Sequencing used PBMCs, obtained at surgery. All receptors derive from a male donor with early-stage non-small cell lung cancer.

There are many counts of this clonotype. The CDR3 sequence is CASSPGLAGEQYF. The CDR3 DNA reads TGTGCCAGCAGCCCGGGACTAGCCGGCGAGCAGTACTTC. The chain carries TRBV7-3 and TRBJ2-7, with 9 bases lining up with TRBD2. V lost 5 bases, J lost 6 bases, and 5 bases stayed unmatched. The germline gives CDR1 SGHTA, CDR2 FQGTGA. The CDR3 length is 13 residues.

This clonotype has ten or more counts. The chain combines TRBV5-4 with TRBJ2-1, with D possibly being TRBD1 (6 bases). This CDR3 has 16 residues. Trimming removed 4 bases at V and 6 bases at J, with 20 bases between. Germline V CDR1 and CDR2: SGHNT, YYREEE (reference sequence). CDR3 protein: CASSPPGHSPSNEQFF. The CDR3, as DNA: TGTGCCAGCAGCCCTCCGGGACATTCACCTTCCAATGAGCAGTTCTTC.

This clonotype was seen ten or more times. This sequence joins TRBV5-4 and TRBJ1-6, with a possible D match to TRBD1 (5 bases). V was clipped by 2 bases and J by 10 bases, with 19 bases between them. This CDR3 region has 16 residues. The germline V gene encodes CDR1 SGHNT and CDR2 YYREEE (reference sequence). The CDR3 nucleotides are TGTGCCAGCAGCTTCACGACAGACAACCCTGGATCACCCCTCCACTTT. Encoded protein: CASSFTTDNPGSPLHF. The variable domain in full, with the rest retrieved from reference TRBV5-4 and TRBJ1-6, is ETGVTQSPTHLIKTRGQQVTLRCSSQSGHNTVSWYQQALGQGPQFIFQYYREEENGRGNFPPRFSGLQFPNYSSELNVNALELDDSALYLCASSFTTDNPGSPLHFGNGTRLTVT.

This clonotype occurred many times. The chain joins TRBV4-2 to TRBJ2-2, with unresolved D. V lost 4 bases, J lost 3 bases, and 15 bases lay in between. Germline CDR1 reads LGHNA; CDR2 reads YNFKEQ. The CDR3 is 16 residues long. For the CDR3, the DNA is TGTGCCAGCAGCCTAGAGACGGGTTTGGACACCGGGGAGCTGTTTTTT. Its translation: CASSLETGLDTGELFF.

Many counts were recorded for this clonotype. The genes are TRBV7-2 and TRBJ2-1; D is uncertain. Germline V gene sequence: CDR1 SGHTA, CDR2 FQGNSA. With 5 bases removed from V and 5 bases from J, the gap between germline ends came to 16 bases. CDR3 length equals 15 residues. The CDR3 bases are TGTGCCAGCAGCCCCCTCTTCCCTCGAAACAATGAGCAGTTCTTC. Its translation: CASSPLFPRNNEQFF.

Judged by abundance, this clonotype is large (0.1 to 1%). The V gene is TRBV4-1, the J gene TRBJ2-7, with 8 bases aligning to TRBD2. The CDR3 is 16 residues long. Germline V lookup: CDR1 MGHRA, CDR2 YSYEKL. Trimming took 0 bases from V and 3 from J; bases not matched to a gene: 7. Written as DNA, the CDR3 is TGCGCCAGCAGCCAAGACGGTAGCGGGGTCCTCTACGAGCAGTACTTC. Amino acids: CASSQDGSGVLYEQYF.

This clonotype was picked up many times. For the CDR3, the DNA is TGCAGCCTCGGGAGGGGAGGGGACCAAGAGACCCAGTACTTC. As protein: CSLGRGGDQETQYF. This chain connects TRBV20-1 to TRBJ2-5; 8 bases map to TRBD2. The CDR3 loop spans 14 amino acids. Germline-derived CDR1 and CDR2 are DFQATT and SNEGSKA (reference sequence).

This clonotype was seen repeatedly, ten times or more. V gene TRBV12-3 or TRBV12-4 combines with J gene TRBJ2-1; tentative D call: TRBD2 (6 bases). V shed 3 bases and J shed 15 bases, with 18 bases lying between them. The CDR3 spans 13 residues. The CDR3 nucleotides read TGTGCCAGCAGTTTTCAACTAGCAGGGTCGGGGTTCTTC. This gives the protein CASSFQLAGSGFF.